Presented here are 10 T cell receptor beta chains from one specimen sequenced in a study of human T cells and chemical hapten exposure. TCRdb recomputed calls from the RACE reads with MiXCR, one row per CDR3 protein. This sample has approximately 81,000 distinct CDR3 sequences; approximately 8.6% occur once, and the top ten carry under 2%. Time point defined: healthy volunteer bleed at 6 weeks. RNA extraction used unfractionated whole blood as the source of total RNA. The sequenced sample consisted of whole blood. The receptors stem from a male donor in good health. Some clones in this sample may be carry-over from other donors' samples.

This clonotype was observed at least ten times. The CDR3 sequence is CASSLQRTRFSTDTQYF. CDR3 sequence (DNA): TGCGCCAGCAGCTTGCAGCGGACTAGATTCAGCACAGATACGCAGTATTTT. This chain connects TRBV5-1 to TRBJ2-3; 7 bases align to TRBD2. Looked up from germline, CDR1 is SGHRS and CDR2 is YFSETQ. Losses at the gene ends were 1 base for V and 0 bases for J; bases not matched to a gene: 8. The CDR3 is made up of 17 amino acids.

The chain joins TRBV12-5 to TRBJ2-2, with D possibly being TRBD1 (6 bases). V dropped 8 bases and J dropped 0 bases, with 16 bases sitting between them. CDR1 and CDR2 from the germline V gene are LGHNT and FRNRAP. The CDR3 is 16 residues long. CDR3 DNA: TGTGCTAGTAGCCCCGCCCAGGGGTCGAACACCGGGGAGCTGTTTTTT. This gives the protein CASSPAQGSNTGELFF.

This clonotype was detected only a few times. The J gene is TRBJ2-5, the V gene TRBV18, with D perhaps TRBD2 (5 bases). V was clipped by 2 bases and J by 2 bases, with 6 bases between them. Germline CDR1 is KGHSH and CDR2 is LQKENI. CDR3 size: 13 residues. For the CDR3, the DNA is TGTGCCAGCTCACCAAGCGGTCAAGAGACCCAGTACTTC. Its protein product is CASSPSGQETQYF.

This clonotype has more than one count but fewer than ten. The chain recombines TRBV12-3 or TRBV12-4 with TRBJ1-5; D possibly corresponds to TRBD1 (6 bases). The V end lost 6 bases, the J end lost 1 base, and 13 bases lay between the germline ends. The CDR3 extends over 15 amino acids. The CDR3 loop is CASRQGALSNQPQHF. As DNA, the CDR3 is TGTGCCAGCAGACAGGGTGCGCTGAGCAATCAGCCCCAGCATTTT.

Comments on this clonotype: A much larger clone differs by one base, so this may be a read error. It is likely a read error, because the conserved phenylalanine at the end of the CDR3 is missing. The V and J genes are TRBV20-1 and TRBJ2-3; D gene unclear. Trimming took 5 bases from V and 6 from J, leaving 6 bases between them. CDR3 length: 10 residues. The germline V gene has CDR1 DFQATT and CDR2 SNEGSKA (reference sequence). The CDR3, as DNA: TGCAGTGCTGCGGCGGATACGCAGTATCTT. This encodes CSAAADTQYL.

This clonotype was detected a few times. The chain is built from TRBV7-9 and TRBJ1-4, with a possible D match to TRBD1 (5 bases). V was pared by 4 bases and J by 5 bases, with 17 bases between. Germline values: CDR1 SEHNR, CDR2 FQNEAQ (reference sequence). This CDR3 has 16 residues. CDR3 in amino acids: CASSYPRAGTNEKLFF. CDR3 coding DNA: TGTGCCAGCAGCTATCCCCGAGCCGGGACGAATGAAAAACTGTTTTTT.

The table lists this clonotype with many counts. This chain joins TRBV7-9 and TRBJ1-3; 9 nucleotides align to TRBD1. The CDR3 extends over 17 amino acids. Germline V gene lookup returns CDR1 SEHNR and CDR2 FQNEAQ (reference sequence). Losses at the gene ends were 5 bases for V and 2 bases for J; bases not matched to a gene: 10. CDR3 region: CASSLYRGQETGNTIYF. Here the CDR3 DNA reads TGTGCCAGCAGCCTCTACAGGGGGCAGGAAACTGGAAACACCATATATTTT.

The chain links TRBV12-3 or TRBV12-4 to TRBJ1-1, with 7 nucleotides matching TRBD1. With V trimmed by 1 base and J by 1 base, 0 bases remained unmatched. The CDR3 has 14 residues. For the CDR3, the DNA is TGTGCCAGCAGTTTAGGGACAGGGAACACTGAAGCTTTCTTT. It codes for CASSLGTGNTEAFF.

This clonotype showed up just a few times. The chain carries TRBV7-6 and TRBJ2-5; 8 nucleotides line up with TRBD2. The CDR3 extends over 13 amino acids. From germline, CDR1 is SGHVS and CDR2 FNYEAQ. With 9 bases clipped from V and 2 bases from J, the junction kept 5 bases outside the gene matches. This CDR3 reads CASGTRQQETQYF. The CDR3 region has the DNA TGTGCCAGTGGGACTAGACAACAAGAGACCCAGTACTTC.

This clonotype was observed a few times. The rearrangement uses TRBV6-5 and TRBJ2-7; D possibly corresponds to TRBD2 (7 bases). Germline V lookup: CDR1 MNHEY, CDR2 SVGAGI. V was pared by 3 bases and J by 4 bases, with 19 bases between. CDR3 size: 16 residues. CDR3 amino acids: CASSYGATGRGYEQYF. The DNA of the CDR3 is TGTGCCAGCAGTTATGGGGCGACTGGGAGGGGGTACGAGCAGTACTTC.